This T cell receptor (beta chain) was observed in a study of blood T cell repertoires in COVID-19. The length of the CDR3 is 16 residues. Germline assignment: CDR1 SGHTA and CDR2 FQGTGA. Trimming took 5 bases from V and 5 from J; bases not matched to a gene: 9. TCRdb's copy holds only in-frame clones and misses some; the assay was immunoSEQ multiplex PCR. The repertoire holds roughly 86,000 clones, with around 81% as singletons. The sequence was obtained from a man in his fifties or sixties with acute or convalescent COVID-19. The chain couples TRBV7-3 to TRBJ2-5, with 12 positions matching TRBD2. The sequenced sample was peripheral blood. This chain's CDR3 is CASSPRLAGAGETQYF. CDR3 DNA: TGTGCCAGCAGCCCCAGACTAGCGGGAGCGGGTGAGACCCAGTACTTC.